This T cell receptor beta chain was captured in a study of beta chain features in type 1 diabetes. Study-wide findings and caveats: At VDJ recombination sites, type 1 diabetes patients had fewer insertions and more deleted nucleotides. Type 1 diabetes patients had moderately but significantly shorter TCRB CDR3s in all four CD4+ subsets. A closer apparent resemblance between naive, central memory and Treg TCRB repertoires was seen in patients than in healthy donors.

All of the isolated RNA was reverse transcribed, so expressed TCRB transcripts were sequenced. An average of about 3.57 million reads was obtained for naive, central memory and regulatory T cell samples. This table comes from immunoSEQ multiplex PCR, and its TCRdb copy is limited to in-frame clones, with some not included. This table has about 340,000 clones, 9.3% appearing once. CDR1 and CDR2 (germline): SGHRS, YFSETQ. The V gene lost 3 bases and the J gene lost 8 bases, with 12 bases spanning the gap. The CDR3 extends over 13 amino acids. To note about this clone: Antigen unknown.

This TCR came from a man aged 30 to 39 with type 1 diabetes. The material sequenced was central memory CD4+ T cells from blood. This chain connects TRBV5-1 to TRBJ2-1; no definite D call. CDR3 protein: CASSSPGSDEQFF. DNA of the CDR3: TGCGCCAGCAGCTCACCTGGGTCAGATGAGCAGTTCTTC. The variable domain in full, completed from reference TRBV5-1 and TRBJ2-1, reads KAGVTQTPRYLIKTRGQQVTLSCSPISGHRSVSWYQQTPGQGLQFLFEYFSETQRNKGNFPGRFSGRQFSNSRSEMNVSTLELGDSALYLCASSSPGSDEQFFGPGTRLTVL.